The rows below give T cell receptor beta chains drawn from one sample of a study of CD8 T cells in ankylosing spondylitis. TCRdb passed the 5' RACE reads through MiXCR, listing each CDR3 protein once. This repertoire shows over 600,000 distinct CDR3 sequences, around 17% found once; its top ten account for 15% to 20%. Sequences were obtained from blood, either unsorted or a sorted T cell fraction (not recorded which). Every receptor here comes from a male donor with ankylosing spondylitis. CDR3s include the opening cysteine and the closing phenylalanine or tryptophan.

>TRBV4-3|TRBJ2-1
CASSQAWDHNEQFF
>TRBV3-1|TRBJ2-2
CTCSFDVAGVGFLGELFF
>TRBV11-2|TRBJ1-3
CATPGSPREWVSGNTIYF
>TRBV4-2|TRBJ2-1
CASSPGGTGSFSYNEQFF
>TRBV20-1|TRBJ2-2
CSSGTANTGELFF
>TRBV24-1|TRBJ2-1
CATSDLGTGENEQFF
>TRBV4-2|TRBJ2-1
CASSQVGPQSSYNEQFF
>TRBV27|TRBJ2-1
CASSLLGGSGLGQFF
>TRBV27|TRBJ2-4
CASSLSGAGVNIQYF
>TRBV15|TRBJ2-6
CATKRSGANVLTF
>TRBV12-3/TRBV12-4|TRBJ2-7
CASSVRELTYEQYF
>TRBV11-2|TRBJ2-1
CASSLGTLAGAYNEQFF
>TRBV7-9|TRBJ1-4
CASSLMEVVNEKLFF
>TRBV5-1|TRBJ1-5
CASSPSGQANQPQHF
>TRBV6-1|TRBJ2-7
CASSWGAGEQYF
>TRBV11-1|TRBJ2-5
CASSFLRDLQETQYF
>TRBV6-1|TRBJ2-4
CASRDRGTQNIQYF
>TRBV15|TRBJ2-5
CATSRDIGTGDQETQYF
>TRBV29-1|TRBJ1-3
CSVVLGTGNTIYF
>TRBV14|TRBJ2-7
CASSQDWSSYEQYF
>TRBV28|TRBJ2-3
CASSARLATSTDTQYF
>TRBV24-1|TRBJ2-1
CATMASGGNEQFF
>TRBV12-3/TRBV12-4|TRBJ2-3
CASSSTGSADTQYF
>TRBV6-5|TRBJ2-5
CASSYNSGGPFQETQYF
>TRBV27|TRBJ1-1
CASSPGQRAFF
>TRBV12-3/TRBV12-4|TRBJ2-2
CASSKRLAGDHGELFF
>TRBV6-1|TRBJ2-7
CASFTDRLNYEQYF
>TRBV5-1|TRBJ2-3
CASTELLTDTQYF
>TRBV6-1|TRBJ1-1
CASSEAQLPYTEAFF
>TRBV5-1|TRBJ2-7
CASSPQGQGATGHF
>TRBV11-1|TRBJ2-1
CASSLFQAGEWGSYNEQFF
>TRBV6-5|TRBJ1-2
CASTFLRGGYTF
>TRBV12-3/TRBV12-4|TRBJ1-5
CASSFMGNQPQHF
>TRBV20-1|TRBJ1-5
CSARDPNTGGPQHF
>TRBV6-5|TRBJ1-2
CASGRGRYGYTF
>TRBV28|TRBJ1-1
CASTDLSPLTGGTEAFF
>TRBV20-1|TRBJ2-5
CSADRLAGNQETQYF
>TRBV6-5|TRBJ1-3
CASSYGTGGPSGNTIYF
>TRBV5-6|TRBJ2-6
CASSLYGGSGQGGANVLTF
>TRBV18|TRBJ2-5
CASSPLLLAGQETQYF
>TRBV27|TRBJ2-7
CASSSRGSYYEQYF
>TRBV28|TRBJ2-1
CASSHRDRGFRSSYNEQFF
>TRBV6-1|TRBJ2-7
CASTLDRFYEQYF
>TRBV7-2|TRBJ2-7
CASSLAIAGDYSYEQYF
>TRBV7-9|TRBJ2-1
CASSSTGASGRLDEQFF
>TRBV29-1|TRBJ2-5
CSVEVMRTGGKETQYF
>TRBV10-3|TRBJ2-1
CAIKSGTYNEQFF
>TRBV4-1|TRBJ2-2
CASNLAGGNTGELFF
>TRBV7-9|TRBJ2-1
CASSKRWDKDNEQFF